Following are 10 T cell receptor beta chains from one sample sequenced in a study of control samples from healthy donors and cancer patients. Profiling relied on immunoSEQ multiplex PCR, and the TCRdb table lists in-frame clones only, not all of them. Altogether 130,000 to 150,000 clones are present, around 94% being singletons, with the ten largest covering 13% to 15%. The sequencing sample was made of PBMCs. These TCRs come from a man aged 60-69 years with colorectal cancer.

This clone was counted between two and nine times. The chain carries TRBV3-1 (or the pseudogene TRBV3-2) and TRBJ2-5; D remains ambiguous. With 0 bases removed from V and 3 bases from J, the gap between germline ends came to 8 bases. The CDR3 totals 14 residues. CDR1 is LGHDT and CDR2 is YNNKEL in the germline V gene (reference sequence). CDR3 sequence (DNA): TGTGCCAGCAGCCAAGATTTTATAGAAGAGACCCAGTACTTC. Protein product: CASSQDFIEETQYF.

The chain has TRBV10-3 and TRBJ2-2; D not resolved. The germline V gene has CDR1 ENHRY and CDR2 SYGVKD. This CDR3 is 16 amino acids long. V shed 3 bases and J shed 0 bases, with 11 bases lying between them. The CDR3 reads CAISDSRSTNTGELFF. The CDR3 DNA reads TGTGCCATCAGTGACTCTAGGTCGACGAACACCGGGGAGCTGTTTTTT.

The chain carries TRBV5-5 and TRBJ1-1; no firm D call. Per germline, CDR1 SGHKS and CDR2 YYEKEE (reference sequence). Trimming stripped 4 bases from V and 2 bases from J, with 9 bases between. The CDR3 has 13 amino acids. CDR3 residues: CASSQALNTEAFF. CDR3 bases: TGTGCCAGCAGCCAGGCCTTAAACACTGAAGCTTTCTTT.

V usage is TRBV11-2 and J usage is TRBJ2-3; 8 bases fit TRBD1. Unmatched junction bases numbered 2, after V lost 2 bases and J lost 1 base. The germline V gene encodes CDR1 SGHAT and CDR2 FQNNGV. This CDR3 spans 15 amino acids. As DNA, the CDR3 is TGTGCCAGCAGCTTAAGGGGACAGGGCACAGATACGCAGTATTTT. This codes for CASSLRGQGTDTQYF.

V gene TRBV27 combines with J gene TRBJ1-2, with D perhaps TRBD1 (5 bases). The germline V gene encodes CDR1 MNHEY and CDR2 SMNVEV (reference sequence). Trimming left V 3 bases short and J 4 bases short, with 9 bases between. The CDR3 totals 13 residues. This CDR3 reads CASSLGGVYGYTF. The CDR3 DNA sequence: TGTGCCAGCAGTTTGGGGGGTGTCTATGGCTACACCTTC.

The CDR3 DNA is TGTGCCAGCAGCTTGGGCGGCGGATTCACAGATACGCAGTATTTT. The encoded protein is CASSLGGGFTDTQYF. The chain joins TRBV5-4 to TRBJ2-3; no definite D call. V was trimmed by 0 bases and J by 2 bases, leaving 10 bases between them. The length of the CDR3 is 15 residues. From germline, CDR1 is SGHNT and CDR2 YYREEE (reference sequence).

This chain uses TRBV19 with TRBJ2-3; D unclear. Per the germline V gene, CDR1 is LNHDA and CDR2 is SQIVND (reference sequence). The CDR3 length is 14 residues. Trimming left V 9 bases short and J 0 bases short, with 13 bases between. In nucleotides, the CDR3 is TGTGCCAGCAGCGCAGCTTTTAGCACAGATACGCAGTATTTT. Its translation is CASSAAFSTDTQYF.

This rearrangement joins TRBV9 to TRBJ1-2; no definite D call. Looked up from germline, CDR1 is SGDLS and CDR2 is YYNGEE. The CDR3 has 14 amino acids. The ends were cut back, 0 bases at V and 6 bases at J, with 12 bases in the middle. CDR3 loop: CASSVARIPNGYTF. The CDR3 DNA follows: TGTGCCAGCAGCGTAGCCCGAATTCCCAATGGCTACACCTTC.

The chain links TRBV6-2 or TRBV6-3 to TRBJ2-7, with TRBD1 as a possible D gene (5 bases). Per germline, CDR1 MNHEY and CDR2 SVGEGT. This CDR3 is built from 14 residues. V dropped 6 bases and J dropped 2 bases, with 14 bases sitting between them. DNA of the CDR3: TGTGCCAGCAGCCCGGACACTGCCACCTACGAGCAGTACTTC. Encoded protein: CASSPDTATYEQYF.

This rearrangement joins TRBV30 to TRBJ1-3; D remains ambiguous. CDR1 and CDR2 (germline): GTSNPN, SVGIG (reference sequence). V lost 5 bases and J 3 bases, leaving 8 bases between the germline ends. The CDR3 has 12 amino acids. CDR3: CAWERGGNTIYF. The CDR3 DNA sequence: TGTGCCTGGGAGAGAGGTGGAAACACCATATATTTT.